The source of this T cell receptor (beta chain) is a study of OX40 agonist ivuxolimab in advanced cancers. About the research overall: Across the patients, intravenous ivuxolimab was delivered every 2 weeks at 0.01 to 10 mg/kg. Study results and limitations: Blood T cells, both CD4+ and CD8+, expanded clonally by week 6 at 0.1 to 3.0 mg/kg.

V was cut by 1 base and J by 8 bases, with 12 bases left in between. CDR3 length equals 13 residues. CDR1 is GTSNPN and CDR2 is SVGIG in the germline V gene (reference sequence). Concerning this clone: Its antigen is not known.

Profiling relied on immunoSEQ multiplex PCR, and the TCRdb table lists in-frame clones only, not all of them. This sample has 39,000 or so clones, with around 87% found just once. The sequences come from CD4+ or CD8+ T cells sorted from blood, collected in a trial of the OX40 agonist ivuxolimab. V usage is TRBV30 and J usage is TRBJ2-1; D gene unclear. This sequence was found in an adult with an advanced solid tumor such as melanoma, head and neck, liver or kidney cancer. This CDR3 is CAWSEGSLDEQFF. CDR3 in DNA: TGTGCCTGGAGTGAAGGCTCCCTTGATGAGCAGTTCTTC.